This TCR beta chain was sequenced for a study of post-analysis software for immune sequencing data. The V gene lost 4 bases and the J gene lost 2 bases, with 21 bases spanning the gap. The CDR3 runs 17 residues. The germline V gene encodes CDR1 SGHRS and CDR2 YFSETQ. This clonotype was counted between two and nine times. As yet, its antigen is unknown. Every TCR beta cDNA library bore unique molecular identifiers. TCRdb reanalysed the PCR reads using MiXCR and keeps one entry per CDR3 protein. The sample lists about 540,000 distinct CDR3 sequences; less than 40% were seen once. Study results and caveats: By F measure, samples from a shared preparation batch strongly co-clustered. In patients, about 5 TRBV segments were more frequent than in controls, with TRBV5-6, TRBV5-1 and TRBV20-1 among them.

This chain joins TRBV5-1 and TRBJ2-5; perhaps TRBD1 as D (6 bases). The TCR comes from a girl aged 2 to 17 with multiple sclerosis. Input material: blood. The DNA of the CDR3 is TGCGCCAGCAGCGTACTGACAGGACACACCATTCAAGAGACCCAGTACTTC. It yields the protein CASSVLTGHTIQETQYF.